One and the same sample provided the 30 T cell receptor beta chains below, sequenced in a study of Graves' ophthalmopathy and Graves' hyperthyroidism. RNA transcripts were the source from which TCR beta CDR3 regions were amplified. The first round was an RT-PCR with HTBI primers, and the second round was a multiplex PCR. TCRdb used MiXCR to reprocess the multiplex PCR reads, holding one entry per CDR3 protein. The table shows about 620,000 distinct CDR3 sequences, with about a fifth occurring only once. Sequenced: peripheral blood. All receptors come from a woman under 30 with stable Graves' hyperthyroidism. Some clones in this sample may be carry-over from other donors' samples.

This clonotype has just a few counts. The chain carries TRBV11-1 and TRBJ2-7; TRBD1 matches 7 bases. V was pared by 5 bases and J by 0 bases, with 7 bases of the junction left unmatched. The CDR3 runs 15 residues. Germline lookup yields CDR1 SGHAT and CDR2 FQDESV (reference sequence). The CDR3 region has the DNA TGTGCCAGCAGCCCCACAGGGGCCTACTCCTACGAGCAGTACTTC. Its protein is CASSPTGAYSYEQYF.

This clonotype was counted ten times or more. The chain combines TRBV13 with TRBJ2-7, with 7 bases identical to TRBD1. CDR3 size: 14 residues. The junction had 6 bases not matched to a gene; V was cut back by 3 bases and J by 4 bases. CDR1 is PRHDT and CDR2 is FYEKMQ in the germline V gene (reference sequence). The CDR3 coding sequence is TGTGCCAGCAGCTTGGATGGCAGGGGGTACGAGCAGTACTTC. It yields the protein CASSLDGRGYEQYF.

This clonotype showed up many times. The chain couples TRBV6-1 to TRBJ1-2; no clear D gene. The CDR3 sequence is 14 residues long. Germline assignment: CDR1 MNHNS and CDR2 SASEGT. Trimming pared 7 bases from V and 2 bases from J, leaving 14 bases between. CDR3 sequence reads: CASTDGRLNYGYTF. In nucleotides, the CDR3 is TGTGCCAGCACCGACGGACGCCTGAACTATGGCTACACCTTC.

This clonotype was observed a few times. The genes are TRBV6-2 or TRBV6-3 and TRBJ2-5; the D is unclear. Germline V gene sequence: CDR1 MNHEY, CDR2 SVGEGT. The CDR3 totals 14 residues. Trimming left V 6 bases short and J 2 bases short, with 13 bases between. The DNA for the CDR3 is TGTGCCAGCAGGCGACCCCTTCGGCAAGAGACCCAGTACTTC. Protein sequence: CASRRPLRQETQYF.

There are many counts of this clonotype. This chain links TRBV7-8 with TRBJ2-5; TRBD1 matches 9 bases. Germline V CDR1 and CDR2: SGHVS, FQNEAQ. J gave up 2 bases and V 1 base, and 5 bases lay outside the gene matches. The CDR3 contains 16 residues. In DNA form, the CDR3 reads TGTGCCAGCAGCTTAGATGACAGGGGGTCACAAGAGACCCAGTACTTC. Translated, it gives CASSLDDRGSQETQYF. The variable domain in full, with the rest retrieved from reference TRBV7-8 and TRBJ2-5, is GAGVSQSPRYKVAKRGQDVALRCDPISGHVSLFWYQQALGQGPEFLTYFQNEAQLDKSGLPSDRFFAERPEGSVSTLKIQRTQQEDSAVYLCASSLDDRGSQETQYFGPGTRLLVL.

This clonotype was seen repeatedly, ten times or more. The chain is built from TRBV20-1 and TRBJ1-1; 8 bases fit TRBD1. There are 12 residues in the CDR3. V was pared by 3 bases and J by 7 bases, with 4 bases of the junction left unmatched. CDR1 DFQATT and CDR2 SNEGSKA come from the germline V gene (reference sequence). The CDR3 nucleotides read TGCAGTGCTAGCTGGACAGGGCGTGAAGCTTTCTTT. It is translated as CSASWTGREAFF.

The J gene is TRBJ2-2, the V gene TRBV6-2 or TRBV6-3, with D possibly being TRBD1 or TRBD2 (5 bases each). The germline gives CDR1 MNHEY, CDR2 SVGEGT. Trimming shortened V by 2 bases and J by 4 bases, and 8 bases separated the two germline ends. The CDR3 contains 14 residues. The CDR3: CASSYAGTTGELFF. CDR3 DNA: TGTGCCAGCAGTTACGCAGGGACCACCGGGGAGCTGTTTTTT.

Note on this clonotype: This may arise from a read error, as a much more abundant clone is one base away. The gene calls are TRBV20-1 and TRBJ2-7; D is possibly TRBD1 or TRBD2 (6 bases each). Per germline, CDR1 DFQATT and CDR2 SNEGSKA (reference sequence). Trimming pared 4 bases from V and 5 bases from J, leaving 12 bases between. The CDR3 totals 12 residues. The CDR3 nucleotides are TGCAGTGCTACTGAGGGGGGCCACGAGCAGTACTTC. Protein: CSATEGGHEQYF.

This clonotype was counted ten times or more. The chain is built from TRBV5-1 and TRBJ1-5; 7 bases agree with TRBD1. The CDR3 is made up of 14 amino acids. Trimming took 2 bases from V and 6 from J; bases not matched to a gene: 5. Germline V gene data show CDR1 as SGHRS and CDR2 as YFSETQ. The CDR3 region is CASSLAGGAQPQHF. The CDR3 DNA is TGCGCCAGCAGCTTAGCAGGGGGTGCTCAGCCCCAGCATTTT.

This clonotype was counted between two and nine times. The rearrangement joins TRBV24-1 to TRBJ1-2; unclear D gene. V lost 9 bases and J lost 7, with 17 bases in between. The CDR3 is 13 residues long. The germline V gene encodes CDR1 KGHDR and CDR2 SFDVKD. Written as DNA, the CDR3 is TGTGCCACCGGGGAGGGAGAATTAAGTGGCTACACCTTC. Its protein product is CATGEGELSGYTF.

The rearrangement uses TRBV7-2 and TRBJ2-5; 11 nucleotides agree with TRBD1. This CDR3 is 16 amino acids long. Looked up from germline, CDR1 is SGHTA and CDR2 is FQGNSA. V lost 3 bases, J lost 4 bases, and 7 bases stayed unmatched. This CDR3 is CASSLTDRGRLETQYF. CDR3 coding DNA: TGTGCCAGCAGCTTGACGGACAGGGGGCGCTTAGAGACCCAGTACTTC.

A few counts support this clonotype. The chain couples TRBV20-1 to TRBJ2-7; 9 nucleotides match TRBD2. V lost 0 bases and J lost 4; bases outside the gene matches: 4. CDR3 length: 14 amino acids. CDR1 and CDR2 (germline): DFQATT, SNEGSKA (reference sequence). The CDR3 here is CSARDRAGGYEQYF. In nucleotides, the CDR3 is TGCAGTGCTAGAGACCGGGCGGGAGGGTACGAGCAGTACTTC.

This sequence joins TRBV27 and TRBJ1-5, with no clear D. Per the germline V gene, CDR1 is MNHEY and CDR2 is SMNVEV (reference sequence). V gave up 0 bases and J gave up 6 bases, with 15 bases separating them. CDR3 length: 16 residues. CDR3 in amino acids: CASSLSGLGYGQPQHF. CDR3 nucleotide sequence: TGTGCCAGCAGTTTATCCGGTTTGGGATACGGTCAGCCCCAGCATTTT.

This clonotype was seen more than once but under ten times. The V gene is TRBV6-1, the J gene TRBJ2-2, with a possible D match to TRBD1 (5 bases). Between the trimmed V and J ends, which lost 4 bases and 5 bases, there was a span of 11 bases. Germline assignment: CDR1 MNHNS and CDR2 SASEGT. This CDR3 contains 14 residues. CDR3 sequence (DNA): TGTGCCAGCAGTGGGACAACTACGACCGGGGAGCTGTTTTTT. It translates to CASSGTTTTGELFF.

This clonotype turned up a few times. This chain links TRBV5-1 with TRBJ1-5; the match to TRBD1 covers 7 bases. Looked up from germline, CDR1 is SGHRS and CDR2 is YFSETQ. This CDR3 has 15 residues. V lost 4 bases to trimming and J lost 0 bases; unmatched junction nucleotides: 4. CDR3 bases: TGCGCCAGCAGCCCGGGACAGTATAGCAATCAGCCCCAGCATTTT. This gives the protein CASSPGQYSNQPQHF. Using reference TRBV5-1 and TRBJ1-5 for the parts outside the CDR3, the full variable domain is KAGVTQTPRYLIKTRGQQVTLSCSPISGHRSVSWYQQTPGQGLQFLFEYFSETQRNKGNFPGRFSGRQFSNSRSEMNVSTLELGDSALYLCASSPGQYSNQPQHFGDGTRLSIL.

This clonotype was detected ten times or more. The chain links TRBV28 to TRBJ1-2; possibly TRBD1 for D (6 bases). The germline CDR1 and CDR2 sequences are MDHEN and SYDVKM. The CDR3 has 14 residues. Trimming took 3 bases from V and 7 from J, leaving 15 bases between them. CDR3 sequence reads: CASSLRQGLSGYTF. For the CDR3, the DNA is TGTGCCAGCAGTTTGAGGCAGGGGCTGAGTGGCTACACCTTC.

At least ten counts were recorded for this clonotype. The genes are TRBV6-5 and TRBJ1-1; 8 nucleotides match TRBD1. CDR1 and CDR2 (germline): MNHEY, SVGAGI. Losses at the gene ends were 1 base for V and 5 bases for J; bases not matched to a gene: 6. CDR3 length equals 15 residues. The CDR3 bases are TGTGCCAGCAGTTACTTGACAGGGGAAGCTACTGAAGCTTTCTTT. Protein: CASSYLTGEATEAFF.

In this sample, this clonotype turned up many times. The chain recombines TRBV12-3 or TRBV12-4 with TRBJ1-2; D is ambiguous. V dropped 3 bases and J dropped 5 bases, with 19 bases sitting between them. CDR3 length equals 16 residues. The DNA of the CDR3 is TGTGCCAGCAGTTTCGACCGGTCCCCCATGGGGTATGGCTACACCTTC. This sequence encodes CASSFDRSPMGYGYTF.

This clonotype was counted between two and nine times. Here the CDR3 omits its conserved ending phenylalanine or tryptophan, so a read error is the likely source. CDR3 region: CASSVLAGPGALNTGDLFS. The CDR3 DNA follows: TGTGCCAGCAGTGTACTAGCGGGACCCGGGGCCCTGAACACCGGGGATCTGTTTTCT. V and J are TRBV2 and TRBJ2-2, with TRBD2 identical over 10 bases. This CDR3 has 19 amino acids. Germline V gene lookup returns CDR1 SNHLY and CDR2 FYNNEI.

Comments on this clonotype: It may be a read error: a sequence one base away is much more abundant. This chain links TRBV9 with TRBJ2-7, with D maybe TRBD2 (5 bases). Germline-derived CDR1 and CDR2 are SGDLS and YYNGEE. Trimming pared 0 bases from V and 4 bases from J, leaving 8 bases between. The CDR3 runs to 13 residues. CDR3 amino acids: CASSVGPGYEQYF. The CDR3 region has the DNA TGTGCCAGCAGCGTAGGTCCGGGGTACGAGCAGTACTTC.

The V gene is TRBV18, the J gene TRBJ1-6; unclear D gene. This CDR3 comprises 16 residues. Germline assignment: CDR1 KGHSH and CDR2 LQKENI. Trimming pared 2 bases from V and 7 bases from J, leaving 15 bases between. The CDR3 protein is CASSPSRTDRNSPLHF. CDR3 DNA sequence: TGTGCCAGCTCACCAAGCAGGACGGATAGGAATTCACCCCTCCACTTT.

There are many counts of this clonotype. The chain employs TRBV19 and TRBJ1-6; D might be TRBD1 (5 bases). The germline CDR1 and CDR2 sequences are LNHDA and SQIVND (reference sequence). The CDR3 runs 14 residues. Trimming shortened V by 8 bases and J by 4 bases, and 12 bases separated the two germline ends. The CDR3 spells CASGLGGYNSPLHF. DNA for the CDR3: TGTGCCAGTGGACTCGGGGGGTATAATTCACCCCTCCACTTT.

The chain carries TRBV28 and TRBJ1-2; TRBD1 aligns across 9 bases. The CDR3 runs 17 residues. The V gene end was trimmed by 5 bases and the J gene end by 5 bases; junction bases not matched to a gene: 15. CDR1 is MDHEN, CDR2 SYDVKM, per germline. CDR3 nucleotides: TGTGCCAGCAGTCCGGATCTCCGGGACAGGGCCATTTATGGCTACACCTTC. The encoded protein is CASSPDLRDRAIYGYTF.

This clonotype came up many times. The gene calls are TRBV15 and TRBJ2-5, with 8 nucleotides matching TRBD1. V dropped 2 bases and J dropped 1; count of bases not matched to a gene: 3. The CDR3 loop spans 15 amino acids. CDR1 is LNHNV and CDR2 is YYDKDF in the germline V gene (reference sequence). The CDR3 protein is CATSRNTGGQETQYF. The CDR3 bases are TGTGCCACCAGCAGAAACACAGGGGGCCAAGAGACCCAGTACTTC. The full variable domain, with the rest looked up from reference TRBV15 and TRBJ2-5, is DAMVIQNPRYQVTQFGKPVTLSCSQTLNHNVMYWYQQKSSQAPKLLFHYYDKDFNNEADTPDNFQSRRPNTSFCFLDIRSPGLGDTAMYLCATSRNTGGQETQYFGPGTRLLVL.

The chain is built from TRBV12-3 or TRBV12-4 and TRBJ2-7, with D uncertain. This CDR3 is built from 15 residues. The V and J ends lost 2 bases and 4 bases respectively, with 15 bases between them. The CDR3 protein is CASSLLRLTEYEQYF. CDR3 bases: TGTGCCAGCAGTTTACTAAGACTCACCGAGTACGAGCAGTACTTC.

This clonotype was seen ten or more times. This chain uses TRBV10-3 with TRBJ1-2; 7 nucleotides match TRBD1. CDR1 and CDR2 from the germline V gene are ENHRY and SYGVKD. The CDR3 runs 15 residues. V dropped 11 bases and J dropped 6; count of bases not matched to a gene: 18. CDR3 coding DNA: TGTGCCCCGACTGGGCGGCGGGGGACAGACCATGGCTACACCTTC. It is translated as CAPTGRRGTDHGYTF.

V usage is TRBV12-3 or TRBV12-4 and J usage is TRBJ1-3; the D gene is possibly TRBD1 (5 bases). This CDR3 region has 17 residues. V was pared by 2 bases and J by 0 bases, with 14 bases between. The CDR3, as DNA: TGTGCCAGCAGTTTAATTAGGGGACCGAGCTCTGGAAACACCATATATTTT. Translated: CASSLIRGPSSGNTIYF.

This clonotype was detected many times. The chain carries TRBV29-1 and TRBJ2-7, with D perhaps assigned TRBD1 or TRBD2 (5 bases each). Germline V gene sequence: CDR1 SQVTM, CDR2 ANQGSEA. This CDR3 contains 12 residues. V was shortened by 7 bases and J by 3 bases, with 13 bases between the two germline ends. CDR3 in DNA: TGCAGCGCGTTAGGGGACCGCTACGAGCAGTACTTC. Its protein product is CSALGDRYEQYF.

This clonotype was seen ten or more times. The rearrangement uses TRBV27 and TRBJ1-6; D is unresolved. V was cut by 0 bases and J by 10 bases, with 16 bases left in between. The CDR3 spans 16 residues. Germline CDR1 and CDR2: MNHEY and SMNVEV (reference sequence). For the CDR3, the DNA is TGTGCCAGCAGTTTATCGATAGGCATTGTCGGCTCACCCCTCCACTTT. This codes for CASSLSIGIVGSPLHF.

This clonotype was counted many times. The rearrangement joins TRBV10-3 to TRBJ1-1; the D gene is possibly TRBD1 (5 bases). Trimming took 4 bases from V and 1 from J, leaving 10 bases between them. CDR1 and CDR2 from the germline V gene are ENHRY and SYGVKD. CDR3 size: 14 residues. CDR3 sequence (DNA): TGTGCCATCAGTGGTCCCGACAGGAACACTGAAGCTTTCTTT. Translated, it gives CAISGPDRNTEAFF.